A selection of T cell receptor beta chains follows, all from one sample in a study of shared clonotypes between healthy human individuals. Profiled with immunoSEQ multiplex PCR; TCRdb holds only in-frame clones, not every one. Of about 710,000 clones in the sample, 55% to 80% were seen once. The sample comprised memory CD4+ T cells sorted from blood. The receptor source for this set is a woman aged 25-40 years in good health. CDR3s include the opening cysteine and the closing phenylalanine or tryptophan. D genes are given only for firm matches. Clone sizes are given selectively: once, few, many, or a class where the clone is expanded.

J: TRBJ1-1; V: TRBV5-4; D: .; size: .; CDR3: CASSLLGIETEAFF; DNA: TGTGCCAGCAGCTTGCTGGGAATTGAGACTGAAGCTTTCTTT
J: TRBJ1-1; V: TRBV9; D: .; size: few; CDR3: CASSLGLQGTEAFF; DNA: TGTGCCAGCAGCTTGGGACTCCAGGGGACTGAAGCTTTCTTT
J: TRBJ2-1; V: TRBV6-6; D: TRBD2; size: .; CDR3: CATLTSGTVGNEQFF; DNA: TGTGCCACCCTTACGAGCGGGACCGTCGGCAATGAGCAGTTCTTC
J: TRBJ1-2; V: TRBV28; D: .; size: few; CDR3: CASSFSGNGYTF; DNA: TGTGCCAGCAGTTTTTCGGGTAATGGCTACACCTTC
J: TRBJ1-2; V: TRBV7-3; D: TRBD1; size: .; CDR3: CASSRQGASGYTF; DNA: TGTGCCAGCAGCCGACAGGGGGCCTCTGGCTACACCTTC
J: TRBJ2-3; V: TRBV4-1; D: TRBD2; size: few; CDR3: CASSQVGGTSGTLSALTDTQYF; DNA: TGCGCCAGCAGCCAAGTGGGGGGGACTAGCGGGACCTTGTCGGCTCTGACAGATACGCAGTATTTT
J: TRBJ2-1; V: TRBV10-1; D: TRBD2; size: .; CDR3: CASSPPGGGKVF; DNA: TGCGCCAGCAGTCCCCCAGGCGGGGGTAAGGTCTTC
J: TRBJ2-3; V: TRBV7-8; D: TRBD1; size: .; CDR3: CASSSSGGLGYTDTQYF; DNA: TGTGCCAGCAGCTCATCAGGGGGCCTAGGATACACAGATACGCAGTATTTT
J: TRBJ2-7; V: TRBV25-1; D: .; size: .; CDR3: CASNPRAGHEQYF; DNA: TGTGCCAGCAACCCCCGGGCGGGCCACGAGCAGTACTTC
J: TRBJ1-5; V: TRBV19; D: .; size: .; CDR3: CATRNSNQPQHF; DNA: TGTGCCACCCGAAATAGCAATCAGCCCCAGCATTTT
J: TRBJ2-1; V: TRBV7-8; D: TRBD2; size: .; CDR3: CASKPGTSANEQFF; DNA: TGTGCCAGCAAGCCCGGGACTAGCGCCAATGAGCAGTTCTTC
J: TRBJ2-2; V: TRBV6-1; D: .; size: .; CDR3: CASSDLSFTAGELFF; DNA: TGTGCCAGCAGTGACCTGAGTTTTACCGCCGGGGAGCTGTTTTTT
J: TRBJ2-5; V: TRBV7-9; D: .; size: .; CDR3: CASSLGNTGGSGQETQYF; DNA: TGTGCCAGCAGCTTAGGAAATACGGGCGGAAGCGGCCAAGAGACCCAGTACTTC
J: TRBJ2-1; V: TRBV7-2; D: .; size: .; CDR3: CASSLTGLPYSYNEQFF; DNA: TGTGCCAGCAGCTTAACAGGACTACCGTACTCCTACAATGAGCAGTTCTTC